The T cell receptor (beta chain) under discussion was sequenced for a study of regulatory T cells in long-lasting Graves disease. The study, taken as a whole, reports: For persistent Graves' patients, TCR diversity was lower than for newly diagnosed ones. Persistent disease preferred TRBV28, TRBJ1-2 and TRBJ2-5; new disease, TRBV20-1 and TRBJ2-1.

Time point defined: newly diagnosed GD, antithyroid drugs for less than 3 months. From RNA extracted from PBMCs, the TCR library was made. Germline V CDR1 and CDR2: SEHNR, FQNEAQ (reference sequence). The CDR3 sequence is 15 residues long. The J segment lost 1 base and the V segment lost 2 bases, leaving 3 bases of the junction unmatched. Remarks on this clonotype: As yet, its antigen is unknown.

CDR3-region Arm-PCR and iRepertoire HTBI primers produced the TCR beta libraries. TCRdb re-called the multiplex PCR reads through MiXCR, storing one row per CDR3 protein. The sample consists of some 340,000 distinct CDR3 sequences, 12% of them appearing once. The same sample was also used in a study of T cells in Graves' hyperthyroidism and ophthalmopathy. That investigation notes: When the TCR CDR3 underwent first-round RT-PCR, the HTBI primer set was used. From stable hyperthyroidism, ophthalmopathy was set apart by a 13 V-J model.

The clonotype comes from a woman aged 18-30 years with Graves disease. This chain connects TRBV7-9 to TRBJ2-3; 7 positions agree with TRBD2. Sequencing was performed on peripheral blood mononuclear cells (PBMCs), taken at new diagnosis, from a patient treated with antithyroid drugs. CDR3 bases: TGTGCCAGCAGCTTATATCTAGCGGGCACAGATACGCAGTATTTT. As protein: CASSLYLAGTDTQYF.